These T cell receptor beta chains were read from a single sample in a study of T-cell memory formation after mild COVID-19. Via MiXCR, TCRdb re-called the 5' RACE reads, giving one row per CDR3 protein. There are around 140,000 distinct CDR3 sequences in the sample; about 23% occur only once, and around 22% lies in the top ten. Material: PBMCs or a T cell subset sorted from them (not recorded which). The source of these receptors is an adult woman who had mild COVID-19 (a few samples of this study predate the infection). Cell type and time point are not known. CDR3s include the opening cysteine and the closing phenylalanine or tryptophan. A D gene is named only where the DNA matches it firmly. The listing skips clone size in some rows; elsewhere it reads once, few, many or a size class.

V,J,size,D,CDR3,DNA
TRBV27,TRBJ1-6,-,TRBD1,CASSLDRGYNSPLHF,TGTGCCAGCAGTTTAGACAGGGGGTATAATTCACCCCTCCACTTT
TRBV7-2,TRBJ1-4,-,-,CASSPGGGRATNEKLFF,TGTGCCAGCAGCCCCGGCGGAGGGCGTGCAACTAATGAAAAACTGTTTTTT
TRBV6-2/TRBV6-3,TRBJ2-3,few,TRBD2,CASSLWTSGTDTQYF,TGTGCCAGCAGTCTTTGGACTAGCGGGACAGATACGCAGTATTTT
TRBV29-1,TRBJ1-2,few,TRBD1,CSVEGTGPNYGYTF,TGCAGCGTTGAAGGGACAGGGCCTAACTATGGCTACACCTTC
TRBV20-1,TRBJ1-2,-,TRBD1,CSARDLNRGFRGYTF,TGCAGTGCTAGAGATCTCAACAGGGGATTTCGTGGCTACACCTTC
TRBV7-2,TRBJ2-7,few,-,CASSLEGNYEQYF,TGTGCCAGCAGCTTAGAGGGGAACTACGAGCAGTACTTC
TRBV24-1,TRBJ2-7,few,-,CATSHLRGQRTLQYF,TGTGCCACCAGTCACCTAAGGGGCCAAAGAACGTTGCAGTACTTC
TRBV6-2/TRBV6-3,TRBJ2-1,-,TRBD2,CASSYRTGEREGDEQFF,TGTGCCAGCAGTTACCGGACGGGGGAGCGGGAGGGGGATGAGCAGTTCTTC
TRBV29-1,TRBJ1-2,-,-,CSVAHIGERGYGYTF,TGCAGCGTTGCTCATATTGGGGAGCGCGGCTATGGCTACACCTTC
TRBV12-3/TRBV12-4,TRBJ1-1,few,-,CASTGLQGPDTEAFF,TGTGCCAGCACCGGACTACAGGGCCCAGACACTGAAGCTTTCTTT
TRBV7-9,TRBJ2-7,-,-,CASSPPWGSYEQYF,TGTGCCAGCAGCCCGCCATGGGGCTCCTACGAGCAGTACTTC